The present TCR beta chain was sequenced within a study of post-analysis software for immune sequencing data. For the study at large: Both relapsing-remitting and secondary progressive multiple sclerosis featured among the disease courses, as did progressive-relapsing multiple sclerosis. The study, taken as a whole, reports: TRBV segments more frequent in patients than in controls numbered roughly 5 and included TRBV5-6, TRBV5-1 and TRBV20-1.

This CDR3 has 12 residues. The germline V and J ends were trimmed by 7 bases and 9 bases, with 15 bases remaining between them. CDR1 MNHNY and CDR2 SVGAGI come from the germline V gene (reference sequence). As regards this clonotype: Its antigen is currently unknown.

Unique molecular identifiers were carried by the TCR beta cDNA libraries. TCRdb called the PCR reads again in MiXCR, with one record for every CDR3 protein. The data hold roughly 400,000 distinct CDR3 sequences, with 30% to 40% observed a single time. The rearrangement uses TRBV6-6 and TRBJ1-2; D may be TRBD1 (6 bases). The TCR comes from a girl aged 2 to 9 with multiple sclerosis. The sequenced material came from blood. CDR3 sequence: CASTGRDTRYTF. The CDR3 nucleotides read TGTGCCAGCACCGGCCGGGACACCCGCTACACCTTC.